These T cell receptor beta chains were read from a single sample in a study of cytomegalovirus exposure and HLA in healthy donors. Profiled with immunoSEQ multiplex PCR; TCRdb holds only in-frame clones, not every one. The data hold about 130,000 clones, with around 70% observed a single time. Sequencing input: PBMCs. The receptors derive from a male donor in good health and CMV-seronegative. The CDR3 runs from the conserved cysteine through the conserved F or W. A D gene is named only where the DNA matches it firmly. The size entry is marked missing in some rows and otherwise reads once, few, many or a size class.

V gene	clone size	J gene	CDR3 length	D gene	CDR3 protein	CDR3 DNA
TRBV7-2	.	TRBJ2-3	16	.	CASSLAARGDTDTQYF	TGTGCCAGCAGCTTAGCAGCCAGGGGCGACACAGATACGCAGTATTTT
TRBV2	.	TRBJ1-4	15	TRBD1	CASSENPTGHEKLFF	TGTGCCAGCAGTGAAAACCCGACAGGGCACGAAAAACTGTTTTTT
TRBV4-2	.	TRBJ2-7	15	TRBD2	CASSRTSGDSYEQYF	TGTGCCAGCAGCCGGACTAGCGGGGACTCCTACGAGCAGTACTTC
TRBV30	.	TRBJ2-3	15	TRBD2	CAWSVGGGNSDTQYF	TGTGCCTGGAGTGTTGGCGGGGGGAACTCAGATACGCAGTATTTT
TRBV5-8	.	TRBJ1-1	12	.	CASSPRGTEAFF	TGTGCCAGCAGCCCGAGAGGAACTGAAGCTTTCTTT
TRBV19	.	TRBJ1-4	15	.	CASSRIGATNEKLFF	TGTGCCAGTAGCCGGATAGGGGCAACTAATGAAAAACTGTTTTTT
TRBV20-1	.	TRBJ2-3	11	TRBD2	CSRGDTDTQYF	TGCAGCCGGGGGGACACAGATACGCAGTATTTT
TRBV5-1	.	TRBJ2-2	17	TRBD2	CASSWRTSGSIGGELFF	TGCGCCAGCAGCTGGAGGACTAGCGGGAGTATTGGCGGGGAGCTGTTTTTT
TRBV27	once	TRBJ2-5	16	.	CASRLVRIDGQETQYF	TGTGCCAGCAGACTAGTTAGGATCGATGGGCAAGAGACCCAGTACTTC
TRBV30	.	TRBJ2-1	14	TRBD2	CAWSKSGSRNEQFF	TGTGCCTGGAGTAAAAGCGGGAGTAGGAATGAGCAGTTCTTC
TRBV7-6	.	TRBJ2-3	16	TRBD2	CASSLISGRPTDTQYF	TGTGCCAGCAGCTTAATTAGCGGGAGGCCCACAGATACGCAGTATTTT
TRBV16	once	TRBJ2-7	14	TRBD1	CASSRPDRAYEQYF	TGTGCCAGCAGCCGACCCGACAGGGCCTACGAGCAGTACTTC
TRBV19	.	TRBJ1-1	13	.	CASSAGAVTEAFF	TGTGCCAGTAGTGCGGGGGCGGTCACTGAAGCTTTCTTT
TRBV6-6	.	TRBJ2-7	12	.	CASRQPGYEQYF	TGTGCCAGCAGGCAACCGGGTTACGAGCAGTACTTC
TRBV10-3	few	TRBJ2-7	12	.	CAISESAYEQYF	TGTGCCATCAGTGAGTCAGCGTACGAGCAGTACTTC
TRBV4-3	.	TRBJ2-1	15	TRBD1	CASSQGDRGYNEQFF	TGCGCCAGCAGCCAAGGGGACAGGGGGTACAATGAGCAGTTCTTC
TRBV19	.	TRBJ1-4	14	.	CATRATAANEKLFF	TGTGCGACCCGCGCGACAGCTGCTAATGAAAAACTGTTTTTT
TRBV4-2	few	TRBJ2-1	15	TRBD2	CASSPWVAGNNEQFF	TGTGCCAGCAGCCCCTGGGTAGCGGGGAACAATGAGCAGTTCTTC
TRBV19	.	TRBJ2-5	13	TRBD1	CASSLQGKETQYF	TGTGCCAGTAGTCTACAGGGGAAAGAGACCCAGTACTTC
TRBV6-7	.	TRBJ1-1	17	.	CASSYRPVRGVETEAFF	TGTGCCAGCAGTTACCGTCCAGTTCGGGGGGTTGAGACTGAAGCTTTCTTT
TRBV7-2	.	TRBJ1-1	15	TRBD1	CASSSRTGRGTEAFF	TGTGCCAGCAGCTCCCGGACAGGGAGGGGCACTGAAGCTTTCTTT
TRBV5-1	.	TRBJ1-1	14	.	CASSLFDRNTEAFF	TGCGCCAGCAGCTTGTTTGACAGAAACACTGAAGCTTTCTTT
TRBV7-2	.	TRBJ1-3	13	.	CASSLLLGNTIYF	TGTGCCAGCAGCTTACTATTGGGAAACACCATATATTTT
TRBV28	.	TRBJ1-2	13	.	CASRGPGGGGYTF	TGTGCCAGCCGGGGCCCCGGGGGGGGTGGCTACACCTTC
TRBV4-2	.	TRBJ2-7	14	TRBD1	CASSLGTGEDEQYF	TGTGCCAGCAGCCTTGGGACAGGGGAGGACGAGCAGTACTTC
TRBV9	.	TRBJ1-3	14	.	CASSSREGRNTIYF	TGTGCCAGCAGTTCGAGGGAGGGTAGAAACACCATATATTTT
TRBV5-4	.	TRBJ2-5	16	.	CASGLPRGRGEEAQYF	TGTGCCAGCGGGCTCCCCCGGGGGAGAGGTGAAGAGGCCCAGTACTTC
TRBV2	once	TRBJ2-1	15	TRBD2	CASKASGAQLNEQFF	TGTGCCAGCAAGGCTAGCGGGGCCCAGCTCAATGAGCAGTTCTTC
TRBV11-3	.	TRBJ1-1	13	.	CASSLGRNTEAFF	TGTGCCAGCAGCTTAGGGAGAAACACTGAAGCTTTCTTT
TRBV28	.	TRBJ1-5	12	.	CASANTDQPQHF	TGTGCCAGCGCAAACACCGATCAGCCCCAGCATTTT